The next 25 T cell receptor beta chains were all read from a single sample in a study of cytomegalovirus exposure and HLA in healthy donors. PCR amplification relied on 60 Vbeta primers (plus 13 Jbeta primers). Assay used: immunoSEQ multiplex PCR; TCRdb lists only in-frame clones, some missing. The sample shows about 92,000 clones, roughly four fifths of them seen only once. The specimen sequenced was PBMCs. The receptors originated from a woman under 30 in good health and CMV-seropositive.

The gene calls are TRBV15 and TRBJ2-2; TRBD2 might be the D (5 bases). Per germline, CDR1 LNHNV and CDR2 YYDKDF (reference sequence). There are 12 residues in the CDR3. Trimming shortened V by 8 bases and J by 7 bases, and 11 bases separated the two germline ends. The CDR3 protein is CATGAGHGELFF. The CDR3 DNA is TGTGCCACCGGTGCGGGCCACGGGGAGCTGTTTTTT.

The V gene is TRBV4-1, the J gene TRBJ2-3; D remains unclear. The CDR3 has 18 amino acids. Germline lookup yields CDR1 MGHRA and CDR2 YSYEKL. Deletions cut 0 bases from V and 1 base from J, with 17 bases between. The CDR3 DNA reads TGCGCCAGCAGCCAAGAGATGGCGAGACTGAAGCGCACAGATACGCAGTATTTT. Protein sequence: CASSQEMARLKRTDTQYF.

J is TRBJ1-5 and V is TRBV28, with D tentatively TRBD1 (6 bases). This CDR3 contains 14 residues. Germline CDR1 and CDR2: MDHEN and SYDVKM. V was clipped by 8 bases and J by 2 bases, with 13 bases between them. This CDR3 reads CASAGGPGNQPQHF. In nucleotides, the CDR3 is TGTGCCAGCGCTGGGGGCCCCGGCAATCAGCCCCAGCATTTT.

The CDR3 region is CASRGGQGVAYGYTF. The CDR3 region has the DNA TGTGCCAGCAGGGGGGGACAGGGAGTCGCCTATGGCTACACCTTC. J is TRBJ1-2 and V is TRBV2, with 9 bases aligning to TRBD1. Trimming took 6 bases from V and 4 from J; bases not matched to a gene: 9. Germline assignment: CDR1 SNHLY and CDR2 FYNNEI. This CDR3 spans 15 amino acids.

V usage is TRBV5-1 and J usage is TRBJ2-5; 12 bases fit TRBD2. Germline V gives CDR1 SGHRS, CDR2 YFSETQ. The CDR3 runs to 17 residues. V lost 0 bases, J lost 0 bases, and 3 bases stayed unmatched. DNA for the CDR3: TGCGCCAGCAGCTTGGGTGGACTAGCGGGGTACCAAGAGACCCAGTACTTC. It is translated as CASSLGGLAGYQETQYF.

This chain connects TRBV7-9 to TRBJ1-2, with 9 bases fitting TRBD1. From germline, CDR1 is SEHNR and CDR2 FQNEAQ (reference sequence). CDR3 length: 14 amino acids. Unmatched junction bases numbered 8, after V lost 4 bases and J lost 8 bases. This CDR3 reads CASSWTGVGGGYTF. DNA for the CDR3: TGTGCCAGCAGCTGGACAGGGGTGGGAGGCGGCTACACCTTC.

This chain connects TRBV28 to TRBJ2-7; D is unresolved. Trimming cost V 3 bases and J 1 base, with 4 bases left between them. CDR3 length: 12 amino acids. Looked up from germline, CDR1 is MDHEN and CDR2 is SYDVKM. In DNA form, the CDR3 reads TGTGCCAGCAGTTTGGAGTCCTACGAGCAGTACTTC. It yields the protein CASSLESYEQYF.

The V call is TRBV7-3, the J call TRBJ2-1; D perhaps matches TRBD2 (7 bases). Looked up from germline, CDR1 is SGHTA and CDR2 is FQGTGA. The CDR3 has 15 residues. V gave up 1 base and J gave up 8 bases, with 15 bases separating them. The chain's CDR3 is CASSLNVGGRDEQFF. CDR3 nucleotides: TGTGCCAGCAGCTTAAACGTGGGGGGGCGGGATGAGCAGTTCTTC. The full variable domain, completed using reference TRBV7-3 and TRBJ2-1, is GAGVSQTPSNKVTEKGKYVELRCDPISGHTALYWYRQSLGQGPEFLIYFQGTGAADDSGLPNDRFFAVRPEGSVSTLKIQRTERGDSAVYLCASSLNVGGRDEQFFGPGTRLTVL.

Only one count was recorded for this clone. The chain uses TRBV7-8 and TRBJ2-5, with D maybe TRBD1 (6 bases). The V gene's germline CDR1 is SGHVS and CDR2 FQNEAQ. Trimming took 1 base from V and 6 from J, leaving 9 bases between them. The CDR3 length is 13 residues. The CDR3: CASSLVQGKTQYF. In nucleotides, the CDR3 is TGTGCCAGCAGCTTAGTGCAGGGGAAGACCCAGTACTTC.

The rearrangement uses TRBV7-3 and TRBJ2-5, with 11 bases aligning to TRBD2. The V gene's germline CDR1 is SGHTA and CDR2 FQGTGA. Unmatched junction bases numbered 4, after V lost 5 bases and J lost 2 bases. This CDR3 contains 15 residues. The DNA of the CDR3 is TGTGCCAGCAGCCTAGCGGGGGGCCAACAAGAGACCCAGTACTTC. The encoded protein is CASSLAGGQQETQYF.

The chain employs TRBV5-1 and TRBJ2-3; a possible D gene is TRBD1 (5 bases). The V end was cut by 7 bases, the J end by 3 bases, with 18 bases between. The CDR3 totals 15 residues. Germline CDR1 SGHRS, CDR2 YFSETQ. DNA of the CDR3: TGCGCCAGCGGTGACCAGGGTGCTCGGACAGATACGCAGTATTTT. It translates to CASGDQGARTDTQYF.

The V and J genes are TRBV28 and TRBJ2-1, with D maybe TRBD2 (5 bases). V was clipped by 4 bases and J by 0 bases, with 7 bases between them. The CDR3 totals 14 residues. Germline lookup yields CDR1 MDHEN and CDR2 SYDVKM. DNA of the CDR3: TGTGCCAGCAGTTGGAGGAGCTCCTACAATGAGCAGTTCTTC. Its translation: CASSWRSSYNEQFF.

This clone has a handful of counts. The rearrangement links TRBV4-1 to TRBJ2-5; 9 bases map to TRBD2. Trimming at V came to 4 bases and at J to 9 bases, leaving 21 bases not matched to a gene. The CDR3 consists of 18 residues. CDR1 and CDR2 (germline): MGHRA, YSYEKL. The CDR3 coding sequence is TGCGCCAGCAGCCGGACTCCCAATAGCGGGAGACTGGAGGAGGCCCAGTACTTC. The encoded protein is CASSRTPNSGRLEEAQYF.

This chain connects TRBV18 to TRBJ1-1; a possible D gene is TRBD1 (5 bases). Germline-derived CDR1 and CDR2 are KGHSH and LQKENI. CDR3 length: 14 amino acids. V was shortened by 3 bases and J by 1 base, with 9 bases between the two germline ends. The DNA for the CDR3 is TGTGCCAGCTCACCGGGGCAGAGGAACACTGAAGCTTTCTTT. This encodes CASSPGQRNTEAFF.

This clone was seen more than once but under ten times. The CDR3 DNA sequence: TGTGCCAGCATGGGACAGGCAAACACTGAAGCTTTCTTT. Translated, it gives CASMGQANTEAFF. V is TRBV2 and J is TRBJ1-1; 8 nucleotides align to TRBD1. Trimming cost V 7 bases and J 2 bases; bases outside gene matches: 3. There are 13 residues in the CDR3. The germline V gene encodes CDR1 SNHLY and CDR2 FYNNEI.

This sequence joins TRBV7-9 and TRBJ2-7; 8 nucleotides match TRBD2. The CDR3 runs to 15 residues. V was clipped by 5 bases and J by 7 bases; unmatched bases: 13. Per germline, CDR1 SEHNR and CDR2 FQNEAQ (reference sequence). CDR3 sequence (DNA): TGTGCCAGCAGCCTCGGCGTGCTAGCGGGTAGGGAGCAGTACTTC. Residues: CASSLGVLAGREQYF. The variable domain in full, completed from reference TRBV7-9 and TRBJ2-7, reads DTGVSQNPRHKITKRGQNVTFRCDPISEHNRLYWYRQTLGQGPEFLTYFQNEAQLEKSRLLSDRFSAERPKGSFSTLEIQRTEQGDSAMYLCASSLGVLAGREQYFGPGTRLTVT.

The rearrangement uses TRBV6-5 and TRBJ2-7, with D possibly matching TRBD1 (5 bases). The CDR3 length is 16 residues. V was pared by 2 bases and J by 3 bases, with 17 bases between. CDR1 and CDR2 from the germline V gene are MNHEY and SVGAGI. The CDR3 DNA follows: TGTGCCAGCAGTTACGTATTGGGCAGGGCCCACTACGAGCAGTACTTC. Amino acid sequence: CASSYVLGRAHYEQYF.

The rearrangement links TRBV25-1 to TRBJ1-4; the D gene is possibly TRBD1 (5 bases). CDR1 and CDR2 (germline): MGHDK, SYGVNS. The CDR3 is 16 amino acids. V was pared by 3 bases and J by 0 bases, with 11 bases between. The CDR3 is CASSDRQPTTNEKLFF. DNA of the CDR3: TGTGCCAGCAGTGATAGACAGCCCACAACTAATGAAAAACTGTTTTTT.

The table lists this clone with a count of one. The rearrangement joins TRBV11-2 to TRBJ1-2, with D perhaps matching TRBD1 (5 bases). Looked up from germline, CDR1 is SGHAT and CDR2 is FQNNGV. V was trimmed by 4 bases and J by 5 bases, leaving 11 bases between them. The length of the CDR3 is 13 residues. CDR3 sequence: CASSSETEYGYTF. Here the CDR3 DNA reads TGTGCCAGCAGCTCGGAGACAGAGTATGGCTACACCTTC.

V is TRBV19 and J is TRBJ2-7; 10 bases are a match to TRBD2. Per the germline V gene, CDR1 is LNHDA and CDR2 is SQIVND (reference sequence). V trimming: 6 bases; J trimming: 3 bases; junction bases outside the gene matches: 8. This CDR3 is 15 amino acids long. This CDR3 is CASRQSASGSYEQYF. The CDR3 coding sequence is TGTGCCAGTAGGCAATCGGCTAGCGGGAGCTACGAGCAGTACTTC. Supplemented by reference TRBV19 and TRBJ2-7, the full variable domain reads DGGITQSPKYLFRKEGQNVTLSCEQNLNHDAMYWYRQDPGQGLRLIYYSQIVNDFQKGDIAEGYSVSREKKESFPLTVTSAQKNPTAFYLCASRQSASGSYEQYFGPGTRLTVT.

The chain uses TRBV30 and TRBJ2-7, with 8 bases matching TRBD2. Germline CDR1 and CDR2: GTSNPN and SVGIG (reference sequence). With 1 base clipped from V and 1 base from J, the junction kept 9 bases outside the gene matches. The CDR3 spans 16 residues. CDR3 bases: TGTGCCTGGAGTGGGAGGTTCTTAGCGGGATCCTACGAGCAGTACTTC. This encodes CAWSGRFLAGSYEQYF.

This rearrangement joins TRBV27 to TRBJ2-3; 9 bases match TRBD2. The CDR3 has 16 amino acids. The germline V gene has CDR1 MNHEY and CDR2 SMNVEV (reference sequence). The ends lost 2 bases at V and 6 bases at J; junction bases unmatched: 9. The CDR3 DNA follows: TGTGCCAGCAGTTTACTCGAGGCGGGGGGGTCTGATACGCAGTATTTT. Its translation is CASSLLEAGGSDTQYF.

In this sample, this clone turned up a few times. The genes are TRBV4-1 and TRBJ2-7; no clear D. This CDR3 spans 15 amino acids. Germline V gives CDR1 MGHRA, CDR2 YSYEKL. V lost 5 bases, J lost 2 bases, and 16 bases lay in between. The CDR3 DNA reads TGCGCCAGCAGCGCTGCGCAGACTCGTCCCTACGAGCAGTACTTC. This encodes CASSAAQTRPYEQYF.

The chain recombines TRBV6-5 with TRBJ2-1, with 8 nucleotides matching TRBD2. Germline V gene lookup returns CDR1 MNHEY and CDR2 SVGAGI. CDR3 length equals 14 residues. Trimming removed 3 bases from V and 6 bases from J; junction bases left unmatched: 4. CDR3 bases: TGTGCCAGCAGTTATAGACGGGGGGGCAATGAGCAGTTCTTC. It specifies CASSYRRGGNEQFF.

V and J are TRBV13 and TRBJ1-1, with D possibly matching TRBD1 (6 bases). CDR3 length: 17 residues. Germline V lookup: CDR1 PRHDT, CDR2 FYEKMQ (reference sequence). V lost 5 bases to trimming and J lost 2 bases, with 21 bases between them. The CDR3 DNA reads as TGTGCCAGCAGCCACAAGGGGGGGCAAGCCCCTAACACTGAAGCTTTCTTT. Translating gives CASSHKGGQAPNTEAFF.